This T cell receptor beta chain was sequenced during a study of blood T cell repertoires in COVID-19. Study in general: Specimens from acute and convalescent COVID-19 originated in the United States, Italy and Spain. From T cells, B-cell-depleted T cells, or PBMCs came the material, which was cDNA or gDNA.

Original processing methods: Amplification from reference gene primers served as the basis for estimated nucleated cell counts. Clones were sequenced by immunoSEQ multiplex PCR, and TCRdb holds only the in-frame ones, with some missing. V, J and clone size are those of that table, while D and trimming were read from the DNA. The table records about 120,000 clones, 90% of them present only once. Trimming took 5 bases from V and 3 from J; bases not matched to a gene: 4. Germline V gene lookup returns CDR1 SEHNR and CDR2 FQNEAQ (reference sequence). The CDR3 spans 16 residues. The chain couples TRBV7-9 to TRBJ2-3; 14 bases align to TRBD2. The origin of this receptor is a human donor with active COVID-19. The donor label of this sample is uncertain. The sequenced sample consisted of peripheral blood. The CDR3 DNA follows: TGTGCCAGCAGCCTTCGGACTAGCGGGGGGACAGATACGCAGTATTTT. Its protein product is CASSLRTSGGTDTQYF.